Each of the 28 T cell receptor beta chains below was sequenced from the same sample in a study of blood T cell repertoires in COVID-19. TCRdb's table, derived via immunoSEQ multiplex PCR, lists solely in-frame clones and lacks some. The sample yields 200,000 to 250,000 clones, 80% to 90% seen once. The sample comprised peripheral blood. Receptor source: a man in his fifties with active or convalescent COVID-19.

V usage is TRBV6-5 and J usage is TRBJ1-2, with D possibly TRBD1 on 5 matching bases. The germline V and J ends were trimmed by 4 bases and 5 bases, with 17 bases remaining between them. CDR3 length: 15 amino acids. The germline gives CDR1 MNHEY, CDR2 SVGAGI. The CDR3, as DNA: TGTGCCAGCAGTTCCGGGACCGGGAGACGGTATGGCTACACCTTC. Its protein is CASSSGTGRRYGYTF.

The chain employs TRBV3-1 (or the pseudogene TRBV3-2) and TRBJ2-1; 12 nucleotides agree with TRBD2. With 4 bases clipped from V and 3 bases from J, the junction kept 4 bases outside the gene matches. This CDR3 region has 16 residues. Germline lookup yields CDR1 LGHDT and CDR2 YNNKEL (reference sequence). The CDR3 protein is CASSRTSGTVYNEQFF. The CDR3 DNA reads TGTGCCAGCAGCCGGACTAGCGGGACCGTCTACAATGAGCAGTTCTTC.

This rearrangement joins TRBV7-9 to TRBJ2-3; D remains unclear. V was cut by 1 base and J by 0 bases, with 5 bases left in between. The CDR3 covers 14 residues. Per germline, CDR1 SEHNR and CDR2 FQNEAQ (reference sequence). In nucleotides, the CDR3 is TGTGCCAGCAGCTTAGACAGTAGCACAGATACGCAGTATTTT. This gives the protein CASSLDSSTDTQYF.

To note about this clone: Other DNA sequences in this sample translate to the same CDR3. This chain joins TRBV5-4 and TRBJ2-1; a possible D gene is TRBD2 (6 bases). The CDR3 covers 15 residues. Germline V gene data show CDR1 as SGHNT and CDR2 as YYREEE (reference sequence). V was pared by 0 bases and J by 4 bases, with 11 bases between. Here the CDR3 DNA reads TGTGCCAGCAGCTTGGGCGGGGCCTCTTACAATGAGCAGTTCTTC. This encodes CASSLGGASYNEQFF.

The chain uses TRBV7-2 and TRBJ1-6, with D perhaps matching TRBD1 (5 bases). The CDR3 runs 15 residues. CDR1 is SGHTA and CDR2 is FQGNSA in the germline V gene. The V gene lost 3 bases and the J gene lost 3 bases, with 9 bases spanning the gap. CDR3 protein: CASSFSTVYNSPLHF. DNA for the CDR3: TGTGCCAGCAGCTTCTCGACAGTCTATAATTCACCCCTCCACTTT.

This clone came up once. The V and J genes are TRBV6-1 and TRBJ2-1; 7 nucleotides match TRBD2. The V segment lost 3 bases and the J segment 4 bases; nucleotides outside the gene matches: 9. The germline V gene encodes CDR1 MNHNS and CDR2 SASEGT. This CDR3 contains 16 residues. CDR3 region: CASSDSSYGGYNEQFF. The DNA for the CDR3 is TGTGCCAGCAGTGATAGTTCATACGGGGGGTACAATGAGCAGTTCTTC.

In DNA form, the CDR3 reads TGCAGCGTTGTTAGGGGAATAGATACGCAGTATTTT. Its translation is CSVVRGIDTQYF. The chain combines TRBV29-1 with TRBJ2-3, with a possible D match to TRBD1 (5 bases). The CDR3 is 12 residues long. Germline loops: CDR1 SQVTM, CDR2 ANQGSEA. The V gene lost 4 bases and the J gene lost 5 bases, with 10 bases spanning the gap.

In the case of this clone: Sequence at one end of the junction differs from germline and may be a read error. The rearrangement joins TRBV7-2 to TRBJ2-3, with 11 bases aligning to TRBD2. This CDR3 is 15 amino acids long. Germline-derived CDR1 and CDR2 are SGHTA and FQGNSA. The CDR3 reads CASSLAGGGLDTQYF. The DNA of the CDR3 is TGTGCCAGCAGCCTAGCGGGAGGAGGGTTAGATACGCAGTATTTT.

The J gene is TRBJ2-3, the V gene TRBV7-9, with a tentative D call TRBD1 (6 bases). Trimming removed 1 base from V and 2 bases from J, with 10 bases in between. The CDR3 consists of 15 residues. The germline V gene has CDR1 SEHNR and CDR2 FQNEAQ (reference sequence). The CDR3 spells CASSLDDRSTDTQYF. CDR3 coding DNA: TGTGCCAGCAGCTTAGACGACAGGTCCACAGATACGCAGTATTTT.

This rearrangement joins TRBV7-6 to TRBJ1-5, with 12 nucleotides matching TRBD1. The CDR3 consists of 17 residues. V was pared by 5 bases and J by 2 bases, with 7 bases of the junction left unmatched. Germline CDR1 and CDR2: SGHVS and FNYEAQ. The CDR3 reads CASSPGQGARGNQPQHF. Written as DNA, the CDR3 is TGTGCCAGCAGCCCGGGACAGGGGGCGCGAGGCAATCAGCCCCAGCATTTT. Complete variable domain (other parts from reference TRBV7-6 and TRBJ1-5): GAGVSQSPRYKVTKRGQDVALRCDPISGHVSLYWYRQALGQGPEFLTYFNYEAQQDKSGLPNDRFSAERPEGSISTLTIQRTEQRDSAMYRCASSPGQGARGNQPQHFGDGTRLSIL.

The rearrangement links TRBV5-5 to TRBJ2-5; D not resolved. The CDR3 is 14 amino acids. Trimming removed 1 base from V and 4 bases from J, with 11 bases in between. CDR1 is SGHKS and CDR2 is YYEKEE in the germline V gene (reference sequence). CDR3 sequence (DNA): TGTGCCAGCAGCTTGTCGTACAGCTCAGAGACCCAGTACTTC. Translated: CASSLSYSSETQYF.

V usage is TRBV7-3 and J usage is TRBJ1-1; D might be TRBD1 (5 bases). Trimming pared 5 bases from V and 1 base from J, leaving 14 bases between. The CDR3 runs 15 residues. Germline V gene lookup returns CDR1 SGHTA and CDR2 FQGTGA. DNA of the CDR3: TGTGCCAGCAGCCCTTACCCTACAGGGAACACTGAAGCTTTCTTT. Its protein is CASSPYPTGNTEAFF. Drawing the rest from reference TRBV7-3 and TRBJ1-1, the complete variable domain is GAGVSQTPSNKVTEKGKYVELRCDPISGHTALYWYRQSLGQGPEFLIYFQGTGAADDSGLPNDRFFAVRPEGSVSTLKIQRTERGDSAVYLCASSPYPTGNTEAFFGQGTRLTVV.

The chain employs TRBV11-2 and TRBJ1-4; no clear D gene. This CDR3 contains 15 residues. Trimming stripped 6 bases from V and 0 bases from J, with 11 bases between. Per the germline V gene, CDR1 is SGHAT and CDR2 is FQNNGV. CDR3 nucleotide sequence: TGTGCCAGCAGGCCCCTGGGAGCAACTAATGAAAAACTGTTTTTT. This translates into CASRPLGATNEKLFF. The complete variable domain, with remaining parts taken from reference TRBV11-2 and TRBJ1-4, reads EAGVAQSPRYKIIEKRQSVAFWCNPISGHATLYWYQQILGQGPKLLIQFQNNGVVDDSQLPKDRFSAERLKGVDSTLKIQPAKLEDSAVYLCASRPLGATNEKLFFGSGTQLSVL.

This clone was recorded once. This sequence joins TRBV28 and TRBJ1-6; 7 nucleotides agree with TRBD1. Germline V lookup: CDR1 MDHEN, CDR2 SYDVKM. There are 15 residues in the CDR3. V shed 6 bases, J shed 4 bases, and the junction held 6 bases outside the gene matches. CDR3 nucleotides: TGTGCCAGCAGCCGCGGACAGGCTTATAATTCACCCCTCCACTTT. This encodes CASSRGQAYNSPLHF.

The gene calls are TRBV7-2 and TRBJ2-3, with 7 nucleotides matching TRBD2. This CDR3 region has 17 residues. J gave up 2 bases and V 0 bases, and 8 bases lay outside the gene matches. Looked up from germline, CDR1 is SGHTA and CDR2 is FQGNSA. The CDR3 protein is CASSLASGDYPTDTQYF. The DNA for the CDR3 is TGTGCCAGCAGCTTAGCCTCCGGGGACTATCCCACAGATACGCAGTATTTT.

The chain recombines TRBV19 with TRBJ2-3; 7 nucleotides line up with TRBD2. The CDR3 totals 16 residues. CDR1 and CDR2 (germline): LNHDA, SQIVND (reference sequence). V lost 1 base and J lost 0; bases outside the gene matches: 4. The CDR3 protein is CASSIGLAASTDTQYF. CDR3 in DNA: TGTGCCAGTAGTATAGGCCTAGCGGCAAGCACAGATACGCAGTATTTT.

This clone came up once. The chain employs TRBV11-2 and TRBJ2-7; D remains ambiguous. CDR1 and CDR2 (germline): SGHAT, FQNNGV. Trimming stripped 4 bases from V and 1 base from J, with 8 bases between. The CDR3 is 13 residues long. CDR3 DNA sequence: TGTGCCAGCAGCTCCCACCTATCCTACGAGCAGTACGTC. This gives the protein CASSSHLSYEQYV.

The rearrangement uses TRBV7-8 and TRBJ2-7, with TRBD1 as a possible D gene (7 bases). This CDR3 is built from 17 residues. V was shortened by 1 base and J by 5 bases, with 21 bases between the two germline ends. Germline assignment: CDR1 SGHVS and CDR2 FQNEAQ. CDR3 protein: CASSLGMRGLAIHEQYF. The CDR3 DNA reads TGTGCCAGCAGCTTAGGTATGAGGGGGCTAGCGATCCACGAGCAGTACTTC.

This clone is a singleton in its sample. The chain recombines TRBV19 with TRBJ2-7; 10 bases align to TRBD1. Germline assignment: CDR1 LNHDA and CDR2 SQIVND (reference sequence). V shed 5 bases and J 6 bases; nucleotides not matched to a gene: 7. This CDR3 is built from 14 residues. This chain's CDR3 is CASSAGTGAGEQYV. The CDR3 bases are TGTGCCAGTAGTGCCGGGACAGGGGCAGGCGAGCAGTACGTC.

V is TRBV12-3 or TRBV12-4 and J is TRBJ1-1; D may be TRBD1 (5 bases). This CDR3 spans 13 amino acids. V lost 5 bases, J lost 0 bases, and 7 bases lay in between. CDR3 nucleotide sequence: TGTGCCAGCAGTCGACAGATGAACACTGAAGCTTTCTTT. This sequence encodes CASSRQMNTEAFF.

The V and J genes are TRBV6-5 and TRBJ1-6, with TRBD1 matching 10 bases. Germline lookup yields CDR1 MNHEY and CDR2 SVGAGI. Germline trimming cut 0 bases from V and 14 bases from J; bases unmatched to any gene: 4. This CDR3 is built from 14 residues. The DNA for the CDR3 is TGTGCCAGCAGTTACTCGACAGGGGGCGAGGCCCTCCACTTT. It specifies CASSYSTGGEALHF.

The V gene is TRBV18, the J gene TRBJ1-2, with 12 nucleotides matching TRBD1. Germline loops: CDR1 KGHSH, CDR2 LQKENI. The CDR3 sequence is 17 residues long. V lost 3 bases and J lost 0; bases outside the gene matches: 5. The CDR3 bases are TGTGCCAGCTCACCGTTGGGACAGGGGGCGTCTAACTATGGCTACACCTTC. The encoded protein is CASSPLGQGASNYGYTF.

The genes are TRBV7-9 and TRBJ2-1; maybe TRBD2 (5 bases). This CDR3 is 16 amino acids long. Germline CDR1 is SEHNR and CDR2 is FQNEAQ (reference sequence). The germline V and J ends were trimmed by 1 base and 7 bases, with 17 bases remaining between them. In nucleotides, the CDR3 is TGTGCCAGCAGCTTAGTTTCAGGCCTAGCTACAAATGAGCAGTTCTTC. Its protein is CASSLVSGLATNEQFF.

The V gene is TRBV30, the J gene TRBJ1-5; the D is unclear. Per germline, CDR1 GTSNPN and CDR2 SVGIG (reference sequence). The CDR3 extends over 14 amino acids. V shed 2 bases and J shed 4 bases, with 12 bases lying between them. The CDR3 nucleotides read TGTGCCTGGAGTCCCCGCTGGGAGAATCAGCCCCAGCATTTT. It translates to CAWSPRWENQPQHF.

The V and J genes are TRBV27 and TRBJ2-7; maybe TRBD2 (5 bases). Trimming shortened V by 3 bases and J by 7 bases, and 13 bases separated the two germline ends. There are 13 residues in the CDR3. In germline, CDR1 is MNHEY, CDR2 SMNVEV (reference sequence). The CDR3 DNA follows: TGTGCCAGCAGTTTTCGTAGGAGCGGTGAGCAGTACTTC. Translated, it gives CASSFRRSGEQYF.

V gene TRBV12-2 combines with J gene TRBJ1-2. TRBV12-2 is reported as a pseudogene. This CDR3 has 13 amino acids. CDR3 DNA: TGTGCAAGTCGCCAAATAGAGAGTGCCGGCTACACCTTC. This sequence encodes CASRQIESAGYTF.

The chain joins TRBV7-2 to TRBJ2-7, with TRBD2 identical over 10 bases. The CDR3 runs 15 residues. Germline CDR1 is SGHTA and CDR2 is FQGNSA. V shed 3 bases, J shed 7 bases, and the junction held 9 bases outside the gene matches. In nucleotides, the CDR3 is TGTGCCAGCAGCTTCCTAGCGGGAGAGGGGGAAGAGCAGTACTTC. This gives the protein CASSFLAGEGEEQYF.

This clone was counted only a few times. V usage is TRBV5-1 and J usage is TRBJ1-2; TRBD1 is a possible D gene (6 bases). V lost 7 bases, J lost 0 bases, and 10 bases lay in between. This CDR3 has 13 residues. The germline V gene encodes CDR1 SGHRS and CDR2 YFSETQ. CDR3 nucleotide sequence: TGCGCCAGCCAGGGGATCCCTAACTATGGCTACACCTTC. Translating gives CASQGIPNYGYTF.